In its sample, the clone carrying this T cell receptor beta chain was seen many times. What it binds is not known. The sample is drawn from a study of prognosis after radiotherapy for stage I lung cancer. Study-wide background: Stage I non-small cell lung cancer patients were enrolled from 2018 to early 2019. Whole-study results and caveats: Tumor specificity of expanded TCR clones went undetermined. Samples before stereotactic body radiation therapy had more unique TCR clones (median about 10,000 versus 6,900).

Amplification of TCR beta CDR3 from genomic DNA used two-round multiplex PCR. The first PCR round targeted every TRBV and TRBJ gene with specific primers. Via MiXCR, TCRdb re-called the multiplex PCR reads, giving one row per CDR3 protein. The table lists some 15,000 distinct CDR3 sequences, roughly 27% of them singletons, with around 15% in the top ten. This CDR3 has 14 residues. The germline CDR1 and CDR2 sequences are SNHLY and FYNNEI. V dropped 8 bases and J dropped 11 bases, with 22 bases sitting between them. This chain links TRBV2 with TRBJ2-1, with D perhaps being TRBD1 or TRBD2 (5 bases each). The material sequenced was PBMCs, taken before or after stereotactic body radiation therapy (not recorded which). This receptor was taken from a donor older than 45 with non-small cell lung cancer. Here the CDR3 DNA reads TGTGCCAGCGGCCCCGGGACGCGGATTCTCCAGCAGTTCTTC. Translated, it gives CASGPGTRILQQFF.